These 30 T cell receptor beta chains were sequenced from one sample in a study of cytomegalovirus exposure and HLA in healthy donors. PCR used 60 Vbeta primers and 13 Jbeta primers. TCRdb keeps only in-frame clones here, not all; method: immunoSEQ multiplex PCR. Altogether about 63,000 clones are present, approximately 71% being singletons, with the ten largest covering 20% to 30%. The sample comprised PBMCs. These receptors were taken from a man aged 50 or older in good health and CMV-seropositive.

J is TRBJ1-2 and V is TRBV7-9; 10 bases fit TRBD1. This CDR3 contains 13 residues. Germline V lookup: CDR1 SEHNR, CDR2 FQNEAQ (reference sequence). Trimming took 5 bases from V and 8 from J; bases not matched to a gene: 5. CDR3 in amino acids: CASSIGTGDGYTF. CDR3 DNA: TGTGCCAGCAGCATCGGGACAGGGGACGGCTACACCTTC. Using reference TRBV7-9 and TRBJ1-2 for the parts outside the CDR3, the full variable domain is DTGVSQNPRHKITKRGQNVTFRCDPISEHNRLYWYRQTLGQGPEFLTYFQNEAQLEKSRLLSDRFSAERPKGSFSTLEIQRTEQGDSAMYLCASSIGTGDGYTFGSGTRLTVV.

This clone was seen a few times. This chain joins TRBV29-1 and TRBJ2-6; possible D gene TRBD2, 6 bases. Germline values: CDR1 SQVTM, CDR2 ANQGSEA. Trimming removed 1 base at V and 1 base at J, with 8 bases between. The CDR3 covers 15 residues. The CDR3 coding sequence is TGCAGCGTTGAAGGGGGGGAATCTGGGGCCAACGTCCTGACTTTC. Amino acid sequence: CSVEGGESGANVLTF.

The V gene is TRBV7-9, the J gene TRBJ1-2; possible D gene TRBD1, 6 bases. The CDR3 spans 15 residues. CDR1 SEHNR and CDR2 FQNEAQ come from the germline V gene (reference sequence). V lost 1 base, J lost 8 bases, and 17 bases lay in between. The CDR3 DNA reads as TGTGCCAGCAGCTTAGGATGGGCAGGGGCGGACGGCTACACCTTC. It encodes CASSLGWAGADGYTF.

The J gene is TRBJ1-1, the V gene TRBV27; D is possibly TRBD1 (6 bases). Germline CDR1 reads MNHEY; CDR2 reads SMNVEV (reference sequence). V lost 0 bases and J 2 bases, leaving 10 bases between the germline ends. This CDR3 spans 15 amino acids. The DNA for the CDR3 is TGTGCCAGCAGTTTATCGGTACAGGGCAACACTGAAGCTTTCTTT. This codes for CASSLSVQGNTEAFF.

CDR3 region: CASSPLPGTSGGGTDTQYF. Written as DNA, the CDR3 is TGTGCCAGTAGTCCCCTCCCCGGGACTAGCGGGGGGGGAACAGATACGCAGTATTTT. The chain links TRBV19 to TRBJ2-3, with 16 nucleotides matching TRBD2. Trimming removed 5 bases from V and 3 bases from J; junction bases left unmatched: 11. Germline V gene sequence: CDR1 LNHDA, CDR2 SQIVND (reference sequence). The CDR3 consists of 19 residues.

CDR3 DNA sequence: TGTGCCAGCTCCGACAGGCCGGGGTATAATTCACCCCTCCACTTT. Protein sequence: CASSDRPGYNSPLHF. The chain joins TRBV18 to TRBJ1-6; maybe TRBD1 (6 bases). Trimming left V 6 bases short and J 4 bases short, with 13 bases between. The germline gives CDR1 KGHSH, CDR2 LQKENI. The CDR3 covers 15 residues.

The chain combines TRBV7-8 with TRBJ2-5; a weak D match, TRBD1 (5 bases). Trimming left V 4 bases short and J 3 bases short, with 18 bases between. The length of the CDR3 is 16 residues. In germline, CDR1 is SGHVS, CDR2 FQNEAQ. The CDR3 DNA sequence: TGTGCCAGCAGCTCTAGGGCAGGGCCCGGAGAAGAGACCCAGTACTTC. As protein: CASSSRAGPGEETQYF.

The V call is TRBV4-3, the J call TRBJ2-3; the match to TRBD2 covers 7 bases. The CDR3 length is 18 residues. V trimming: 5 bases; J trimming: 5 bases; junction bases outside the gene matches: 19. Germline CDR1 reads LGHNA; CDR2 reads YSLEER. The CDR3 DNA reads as TGCGCCAGCAGCTCAGAGCCTGCTCGGGGGGTGGGGAGAGATACGCAGTATTTT. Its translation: CASSSEPARGVGRDTQYF.

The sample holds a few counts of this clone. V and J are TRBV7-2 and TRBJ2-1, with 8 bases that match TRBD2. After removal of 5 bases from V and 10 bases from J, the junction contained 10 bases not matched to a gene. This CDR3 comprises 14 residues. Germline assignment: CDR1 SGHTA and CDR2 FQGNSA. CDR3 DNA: TGTGCCAGCAGCACTATGGCTAGCGGGCTAGAGCAGTTCTTC. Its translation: CASSTMASGLEQFF.

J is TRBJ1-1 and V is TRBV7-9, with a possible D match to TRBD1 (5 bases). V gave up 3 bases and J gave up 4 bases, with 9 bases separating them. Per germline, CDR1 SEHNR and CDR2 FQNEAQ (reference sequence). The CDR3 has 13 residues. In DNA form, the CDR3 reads TGTGCCAGCAGCTTGGAAAGGGGCACTGAAGCTTTCTTT. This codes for CASSLERGTEAFF.

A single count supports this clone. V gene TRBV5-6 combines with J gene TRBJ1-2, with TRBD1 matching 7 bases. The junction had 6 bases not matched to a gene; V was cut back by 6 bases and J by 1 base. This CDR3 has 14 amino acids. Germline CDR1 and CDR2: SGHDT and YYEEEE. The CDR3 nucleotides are TGTGCCAGCACCGGGGACAGCCTTAACTATGGCTACACCTTC. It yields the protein CASTGDSLNYGYTF.

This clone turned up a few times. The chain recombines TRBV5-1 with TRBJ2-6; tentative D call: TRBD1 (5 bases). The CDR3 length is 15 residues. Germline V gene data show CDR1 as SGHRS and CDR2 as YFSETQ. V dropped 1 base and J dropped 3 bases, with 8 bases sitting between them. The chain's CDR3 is CASSLLGDGANVLTF. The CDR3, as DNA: TGCGCCAGCAGCTTGTTAGGGGATGGGGCCAACGTCCTGACTTTC.

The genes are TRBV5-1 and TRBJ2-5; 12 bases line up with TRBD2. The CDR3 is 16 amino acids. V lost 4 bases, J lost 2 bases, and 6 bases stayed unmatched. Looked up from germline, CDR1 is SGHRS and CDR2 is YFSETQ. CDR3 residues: CASSATTSGGQETQYF. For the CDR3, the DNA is TGCGCCAGCAGCGCTACGACTAGCGGGGGACAAGAGACCCAGTACTTC.

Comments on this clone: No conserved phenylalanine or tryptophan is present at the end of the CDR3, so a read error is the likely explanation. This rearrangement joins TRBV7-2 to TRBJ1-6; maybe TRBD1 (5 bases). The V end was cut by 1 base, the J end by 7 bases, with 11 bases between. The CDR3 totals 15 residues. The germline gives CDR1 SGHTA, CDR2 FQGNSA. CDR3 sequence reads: CASSLVAGRNSPLHV. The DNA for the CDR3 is TGTGCCAGCAGCTTAGTGGCAGGGCGGAATTCACCCCTCCACGTT.

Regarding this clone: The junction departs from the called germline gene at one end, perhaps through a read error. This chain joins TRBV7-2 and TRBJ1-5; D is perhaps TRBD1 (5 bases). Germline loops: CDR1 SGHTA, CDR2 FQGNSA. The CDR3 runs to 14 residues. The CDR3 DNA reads TGTGCCAGCAACTTAGGAGACAGTAGTCAGCCCCAGCATTTT. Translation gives CASNLGDSSQPQHF. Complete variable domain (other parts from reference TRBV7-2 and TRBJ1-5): GAGVSQSPSNKVTEKGKDVELRCDPISGHTALYWYRQSLGQGLEFLIYFQGNSAPDKSGLPSDRFSAERTGGSVSTLTIQRTQQEDSAVYLCASNLGDSSQPQHFGDGTRLSIL.

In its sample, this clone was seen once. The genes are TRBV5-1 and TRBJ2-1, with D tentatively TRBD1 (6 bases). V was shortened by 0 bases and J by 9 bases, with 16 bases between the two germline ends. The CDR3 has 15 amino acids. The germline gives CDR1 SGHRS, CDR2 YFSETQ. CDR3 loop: CASSLVGQGNGEQFF. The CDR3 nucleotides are TGCGCCAGCAGCTTGGTGGGGCAGGGGAACGGTGAGCAGTTCTTC. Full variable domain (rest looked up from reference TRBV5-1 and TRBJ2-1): KAGVTQTPRYLIKTRGQQVTLSCSPISGHRSVSWYQQTPGQGLQFLFEYFSETQRNKGNFPGRFSGRQFSNSRSEMNVSTLELGDSALYLCASSLVGQGNGEQFFGPGTRLTVL.

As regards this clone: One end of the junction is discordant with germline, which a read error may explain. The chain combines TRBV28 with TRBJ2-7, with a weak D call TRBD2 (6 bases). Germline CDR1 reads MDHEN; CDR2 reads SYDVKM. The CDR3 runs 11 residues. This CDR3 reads CASSLGWAGRF. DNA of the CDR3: TGTGCCAGCAGTTTAGGGTGGGCGGGACGCTTC.

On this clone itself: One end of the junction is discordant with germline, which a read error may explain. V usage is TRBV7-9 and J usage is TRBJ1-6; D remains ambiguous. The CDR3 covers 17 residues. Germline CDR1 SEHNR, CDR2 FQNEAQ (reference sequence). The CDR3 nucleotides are TGTTCCAGCAGCTCCCATGAGGCGCGGGGAAAAAGGTCACCCCTCCACTTT. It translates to CSSSSHEARGKRSPLHF.

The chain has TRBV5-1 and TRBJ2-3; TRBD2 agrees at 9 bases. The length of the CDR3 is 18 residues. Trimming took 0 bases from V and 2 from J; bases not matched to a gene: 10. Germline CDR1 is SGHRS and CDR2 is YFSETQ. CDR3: CASSLAAGGPRDTDTQYF. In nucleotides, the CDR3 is TGCGCCAGCAGCTTGGCGGCGGGGGGGCCGCGAGACACAGATACGCAGTATTTT.

CDR3 sequence: CAWTGGRSGDTEAFF. The CDR3 DNA is TGTGCCTGGACGGGGGGTCGGTCGGGGGACACTGAAGCTTTCTTT. The chain joins TRBV30 to TRBJ1-1; D might be TRBD1 (5 bases). Per the germline V gene, CDR1 is GTSNPN and CDR2 is SVGIG (reference sequence). Trimming removed 4 bases from V and 3 bases from J, with 18 bases in between. This CDR3 contains 15 residues. Based on the CDR3 plus reference TRBV30 and TRBJ1-1, the full variable domain is SQTIHQWPATLVQPVGSPLSLECTVEGTSNPNLYWYRQAAGRGLQLLFYSVGIGQISSEVPQNLSASRPQDRQFILSSKKLLLSDSGFYLCAWTGGRSGDTEAFFGQGTRLTVV.

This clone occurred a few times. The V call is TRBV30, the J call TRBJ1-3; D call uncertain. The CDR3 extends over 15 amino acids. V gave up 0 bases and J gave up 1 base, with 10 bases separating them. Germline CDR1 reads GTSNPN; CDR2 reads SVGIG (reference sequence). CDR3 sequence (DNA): TGTGCCTGGAGTGTGTTTGTTCGGTCTGGAAACACCATATATTTT. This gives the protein CAWSVFVRSGNTIYF.

The chain's CDR3 is CASSDGTSGYVGDEQFF. The DNA for the CDR3 is TGCGCCAGCAGTGATGGGACTAGCGGGTACGTGGGGGATGAGCAGTTCTTC. V usage is TRBV10-1 and J usage is TRBJ2-1; 12 nucleotides match TRBD2. The CDR3 runs to 17 residues. Per the germline V gene, CDR1 is WNHNN and CDR2 is SYGVQD (reference sequence). J was trimmed by 8 bases and V by 3 bases; bases with no gene match: 11.

The chain's CDR3 is CASREGTSGPTDTQYF. The CDR3 region has the DNA TGTGCCAGCAGAGAGGGCACTAGCGGACCCACAGATACGCAGTATTTT. The rearrangement links TRBV7-9 to TRBJ2-3; 8 bases map to TRBD2. Germline V gives CDR1 SEHNR, CDR2 FQNEAQ (reference sequence). The CDR3 runs 16 residues. Trimming at V came to 6 bases and at J to 2 bases, leaving 10 bases not matched to a gene.

CDR3 loop: CASSTLEREGFNQPQHF. CDR3 DNA sequence: TGTGCCAGCAGTACTCTAGAGAGGGAAGGTTTCAATCAGCCCCAGCATTTT. This chain connects TRBV27 to TRBJ1-5; D is undetermined. This CDR3 has 17 residues. Germline V gene data show CDR1 as MNHEY and CDR2 as SMNVEV (reference sequence). V was pared by 5 bases and J by 3 bases, with 20 bases between.

CDR3 nucleotides: TGTGCCAGCAGCTCCCTACGACAGGGGGGAACTGAAGCTTTCTTT. The encoded protein is CASSSLRQGGTEAFF. The V call is TRBV7-2, the J call TRBJ1-1; TRBD1 agrees at 9 bases. This CDR3 has 15 residues. The germline V gene has CDR1 SGHTA and CDR2 FQGNSA. J was trimmed by 5 bases and V by 4 bases; bases with no gene match: 8.

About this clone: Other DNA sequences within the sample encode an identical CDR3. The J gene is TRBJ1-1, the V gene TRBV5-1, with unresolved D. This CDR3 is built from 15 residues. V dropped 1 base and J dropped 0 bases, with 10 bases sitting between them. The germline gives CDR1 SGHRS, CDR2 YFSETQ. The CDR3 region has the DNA TGCGCCAGCAGCTTGCAGGAGGGTGTGAACACTGAAGCTTTCTTT. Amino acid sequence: CASSLQEGVNTEAFF. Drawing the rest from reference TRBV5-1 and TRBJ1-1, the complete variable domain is KAGVTQTPRYLIKTRGQQVTLSCSPISGHRSVSWYQQTPGQGLQFLFEYFSETQRNKGNFPGRFSGRQFSNSRSEMNVSTLELGDSALYLCASSLQEGVNTEAFFGQGTRLTVV.

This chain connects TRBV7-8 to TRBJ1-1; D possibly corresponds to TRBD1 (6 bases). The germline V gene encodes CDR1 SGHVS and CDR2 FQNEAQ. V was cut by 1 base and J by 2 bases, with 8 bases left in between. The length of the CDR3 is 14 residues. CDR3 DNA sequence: TGTGCCAGCAGCTTAGTAGGGGGAAACACTGAAGCTTTCTTT. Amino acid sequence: CASSLVGGNTEAFF.

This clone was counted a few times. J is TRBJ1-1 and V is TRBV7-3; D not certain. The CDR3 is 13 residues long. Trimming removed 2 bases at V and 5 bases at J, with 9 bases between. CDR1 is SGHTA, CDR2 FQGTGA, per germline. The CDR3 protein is CASSLSVQTEAFF. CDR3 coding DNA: TGTGCCAGCAGCTTATCGGTACAGACTGAAGCTTTCTTT. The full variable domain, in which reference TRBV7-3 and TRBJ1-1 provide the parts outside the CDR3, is GAGVSQTPSNKVTEKGKYVELRCDPISGHTALYWYRQSLGQGPEFLIYFQGTGAADDSGLPNDRFFAVRPEGSVSTLKIQRTERGDSAVYLCASSLSVQTEAFFGQGTRLTVV.

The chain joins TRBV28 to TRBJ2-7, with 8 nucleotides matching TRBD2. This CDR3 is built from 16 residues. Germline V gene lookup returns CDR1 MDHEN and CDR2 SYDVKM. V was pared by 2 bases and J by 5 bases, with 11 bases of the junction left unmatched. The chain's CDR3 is CASSLAIGREVDEQYF. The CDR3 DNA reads TGTGCCAGCAGTTTAGCTATTGGGCGGGAGGTAGACGAGCAGTACTTC.

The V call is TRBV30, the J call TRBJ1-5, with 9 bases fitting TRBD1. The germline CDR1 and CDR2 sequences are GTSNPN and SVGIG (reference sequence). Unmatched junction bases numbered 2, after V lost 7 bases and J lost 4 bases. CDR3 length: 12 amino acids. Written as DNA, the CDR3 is TGTGCCTATGGGACAGGGAATCAGCCCCAGCATTTT. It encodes CAYGTGNQPQHF.